This T cell receptor (beta chain) was recorded in a study of tumor-infiltrating lymphocytes in primary liver carcinoma. As for the study in general: Ranging in age from 30 to 69 years, the patients were men and women.

Deletions cut 10 bases from V and 3 bases from J, with 15 bases between. Germline V lookup: CDR1 SGHAT, CDR2 FQDESV (reference sequence). This CDR3 spans 14 amino acids. Study results and caveats: A small share of top clones, only about 8-25%, was found in all five tumor regions. Overlap between tumor regions exceeded overlap of tumor with adjacent tissue or blood.

Production of TCR beta cDNA used around 500 ng total RNA together with a constant-region primer. TCR beta libraries came from three nested multiplex PCR rounds using slightly modified ARM-PCR. Two initial PCR rounds of roughly 10 cycles each paired TRBV1-TRBV30 forward primers with a C-beta reverse primer. MiXCR, applied by TCRdb to the multiplex PCR reads, yields one record per CDR3 protein. The table records tens of thousands of distinct CDR3 sequences, approximately 80% of them present only once. Notes on this clonotype: The target antigen is unknown.

Bulk tissue was left unsorted, and RNA and DNA were co-extracted from 20-30 mg of it. Every single tumor sample held over 75% viable tumor cells. This chain joins TRBV11-1 and TRBJ2-2; the D is unclear. This clonotype originated in a woman aged 25 to 45 with primary liver carcinoma and hepatitis B virus infection. Sequencing input: liver tumor tissue from sampling region 2. Subset of the sample: tumor region T2, inferior pole. This chain's CDR3 is CAIRPSLDTGELFF. The CDR3 nucleotides read TGTGCCATCAGACCGAGCCTTGACACCGGGGAGCTGTTTTTT. The full variable domain, rest sourced from reference TRBV11-1 and TRBJ2-2, is EAEVAQSPRYKITEKSQAVAFWCDPISGHATLYWYRQILGQGPELLVQFQDESVVDDSQLPKDRFSAERLKGVDSTLKIQPAELGDSAMYLCAIRPSLDTGELFFGEGSRLTVL.